One sample yielded the 4 T cell receptor beta chains listed below, sequenced in a study of shared clonotypes between healthy human individuals. Assay used: immunoSEQ multiplex PCR; TCRdb lists only in-frame clones, some missing. Of 2,500,000 or so clones detected, approximately 93% appear once; the ten largest clones hold about 0.39%. Sequencing input: naive CD4+ T cells from PBMCs. Subset indicated: CD45RA+ positively selected. The source is a young man in good health. Some clones in this sample may be carry-over from other donors' samples.

V and J are TRBV11-2 and TRBJ1-2, with TRBD1 matching over 10 bases. The CDR3 spans 16 residues. Germline CDR1 is SGHAT and CDR2 is FQNNGV. J was trimmed by 6 bases and V by 4 bases; bases with no gene match: 11. In DNA form, the CDR3 reads TGTGCCAGCAGCTCCATCTCCGGGACAGGGGCTAATGGCTACACCTTC. It translates to CASSSISGTGANGYTF. Based on the CDR3 plus reference TRBV11-2 and TRBJ1-2, the full variable domain is EAGVAQSPRYKIIEKRQSVAFWCNPISGHATLYWYQQILGQGPKLLIQFQNNGVVDDSQLPKDRFSAERLKGVDSTLKIQPAKLEDSAVYLCASSSISGTGANGYTFGSGTRLTVV.

The chain is built from TRBV11-2 and TRBJ2-1; 11 bases agree with TRBD2. V lost 2 bases and J lost 2; bases outside the gene matches: 11. CDR3 length: 19 residues. The V gene's germline CDR1 is SGHAT and CDR2 FQNNGV. CDR3 sequence: CASSLQGLAGGGPYNEQFF. The CDR3 nucleotides read TGTGCCAGCAGCTTACAGGGTCTAGCGGGAGGTGGCCCCTACAATGAGCAGTTCTTC. Looking up the rest from reference TRBV11-2 and TRBJ2-1 gives the full variable domain: EAGVAQSPRYKIIEKRQSVAFWCNPISGHATLYWYQQILGQGPKLLIQFQNNGVVDDSQLPKDRFSAERLKGVDSTLKIQPAKLEDSAVYLCASSLQGLAGGGPYNEQFFGPGTRLTVL.

The gene calls are TRBV18 and TRBJ1-3, with 7 bases aligning to TRBD1. Germline CDR1 KGHSH, CDR2 LQKENI. With 2 bases clipped from V and 3 bases from J, the junction kept 4 bases outside the gene matches. The CDR3 runs 15 residues. CDR3 bases: TGTGCCAGCTCACCAGACAGGGATTATGGAAACACCATATATTTT. Translated, it gives CASSPDRDYGNTIYF.

V is TRBV11-2 and J is TRBJ1-1; TRBD1 is a possible D gene (6 bases). With 6 bases removed from V and 1 base from J, the gap between germline ends came to 21 bases. From germline, CDR1 is SGHAT and CDR2 FQNNGV. This CDR3 has 17 residues. The CDR3 DNA is TGTGCCAGCAGGCGTCCGCGGGAGGGGGAACCGAACACTGAAGCTTTCTTT. It yields the protein CASRRPREGEPNTEAFF.